The 5 T cell receptor beta chains in this list originate from one sample, sequenced in a study of CD8+ T cells in alopecia areata. Reverse transcription of extracted RNA yielded cDNA, which provided the sequencing template. Sequencing was performed with immunoSEQ multiplex PCR; in TCRdb, only in-frame clones are kept and a portion is missing. This sample yields some 150,000 clones, of which around 83% are seen a single time; less than 15% belongs to the top ten. The treatment: oral pan-JAK inhibitor, 5-10 mg twice daily. The material was CD8+ T cells sorted from blood, obtained at week 4, from a patient treated with tofacitinib. These receptors came from a human donor with alopecia areata.

The genes are TRBV14 and TRBJ2-7, with D uncertain. Germline V gene sequence: CDR1 SGHDN, CDR2 FVKESK. The CDR3 has 13 amino acids. Trimming removed 5 bases at V and 2 bases at J, with 10 bases between. As DNA, the CDR3 is TGTGCCAGCAGCACCCGGGTCGCCTACGAGCAGTACTTC. This codes for CASSTRVAYEQYF.

The chain has TRBV29-1 and TRBJ2-7; 8 nucleotides agree with TRBD1. This CDR3 comprises 13 residues. Germline V gives CDR1 SQVTM, CDR2 ANQGSEA. V was pared by 2 bases and J by 2 bases, with 2 bases of the junction left unmatched. CDR3 protein: CSVERDRPYEQYF. As DNA, the CDR3 is TGCAGCGTTGAACGGGACAGGCCCTACGAGCAGTACTTC.

The CDR3 is CASSLAGSSYNEQFF. The CDR3 region has the DNA TGTGCCAGCAGCTTAGCGGGTAGCTCCTACAATGAGCAGTTCTTC. The chain links TRBV7-8 to TRBJ2-1, with D hard to call. CDR3 length: 15 amino acids. In germline, CDR1 is SGHVS, CDR2 FQNEAQ. V lost 0 bases and J lost 0, with 6 bases in between. Variable domain in full (rest from reference TRBV7-8 and TRBJ2-1): GAGVSQSPRYKVAKRGQDVALRCDPISGHVSLFWYQQALGQGPEFLTYFQNEAQLDKSGLPSDRFFAERPEGSVSTLKIQRTQQEDSAVYLCASSLAGSSYNEQFFGPGTRLTVL.

V and J are TRBV4-1 and TRBJ1-5, with 7 bases identical to TRBD1. This CDR3 comprises 16 residues. The trim removed 0 bases at V and 6 bases at J, leaving 8 bases unmatched. Per the germline V gene, CDR1 is MGHRA and CDR2 is YSYEKL. CDR3 region: CASSQDRAGGGQPQHF. CDR3 sequence (DNA): TGCGCCAGCAGCCAAGATAGGGCAGGGGGAGGTCAGCCCCAGCATTTT.

CDR3 sequence reads: CASKGSGNQPQHF. The CDR3 nucleotides are TGTGCCAGCAAGGGTAGCGGCAATCAGCCCCAGCATTTT. The chain links TRBV27 to TRBJ1-5; D gene uncertain. This CDR3 is 13 amino acids long. CDR1 is MNHEY, CDR2 SMNVEV, per germline (reference sequence). The germline V and J ends were trimmed by 7 bases and 2 bases, with 9 bases remaining between them.